This T cell receptor (beta chain) was captured in a study of cytomegalovirus exposure and HLA in healthy donors. Study in general: The use of the same platform for the 90 to 150 validation repertoires and the 550 to 700 first-cohort repertoires was reported by a later analysis. Study results and limitations: The authors listed approximately 160 TCR beta chains as cytomegalovirus-associated. Despite most TCR sequences being rare, some public TCRs occurred in many donors. Reports credit the classifier with highly specific, highly sensitive diagnosis of cytomegalovirus status.

Sequencing was performed with immunoSEQ multiplex PCR; in TCRdb, only in-frame clones are kept and a portion is missing. The sample holds over 200,000 clones, just over 85% seen once. Concerning this clone: Its antigen is currently unknown.

This CDR3 has 15 amino acids. Trimming removed 6 bases from V and 7 bases from J; junction bases left unmatched: 11. The germline V gene has CDR1 MDHEN and CDR2 SYDVKM. Sequencing used PBMCs. The sequence was obtained from a woman between 18 and 30 years old in good health and CMV-seronegative. V gene TRBV28 combines with J gene TRBJ1-4; TRBD1 matches at 7 bases. CDR3 protein: CASRMTGKLGEKLFF. For the CDR3, the DNA is TGTGCCAGCAGGATGACAGGGAAATTGGGTGAAAAACTGTTTTTT.